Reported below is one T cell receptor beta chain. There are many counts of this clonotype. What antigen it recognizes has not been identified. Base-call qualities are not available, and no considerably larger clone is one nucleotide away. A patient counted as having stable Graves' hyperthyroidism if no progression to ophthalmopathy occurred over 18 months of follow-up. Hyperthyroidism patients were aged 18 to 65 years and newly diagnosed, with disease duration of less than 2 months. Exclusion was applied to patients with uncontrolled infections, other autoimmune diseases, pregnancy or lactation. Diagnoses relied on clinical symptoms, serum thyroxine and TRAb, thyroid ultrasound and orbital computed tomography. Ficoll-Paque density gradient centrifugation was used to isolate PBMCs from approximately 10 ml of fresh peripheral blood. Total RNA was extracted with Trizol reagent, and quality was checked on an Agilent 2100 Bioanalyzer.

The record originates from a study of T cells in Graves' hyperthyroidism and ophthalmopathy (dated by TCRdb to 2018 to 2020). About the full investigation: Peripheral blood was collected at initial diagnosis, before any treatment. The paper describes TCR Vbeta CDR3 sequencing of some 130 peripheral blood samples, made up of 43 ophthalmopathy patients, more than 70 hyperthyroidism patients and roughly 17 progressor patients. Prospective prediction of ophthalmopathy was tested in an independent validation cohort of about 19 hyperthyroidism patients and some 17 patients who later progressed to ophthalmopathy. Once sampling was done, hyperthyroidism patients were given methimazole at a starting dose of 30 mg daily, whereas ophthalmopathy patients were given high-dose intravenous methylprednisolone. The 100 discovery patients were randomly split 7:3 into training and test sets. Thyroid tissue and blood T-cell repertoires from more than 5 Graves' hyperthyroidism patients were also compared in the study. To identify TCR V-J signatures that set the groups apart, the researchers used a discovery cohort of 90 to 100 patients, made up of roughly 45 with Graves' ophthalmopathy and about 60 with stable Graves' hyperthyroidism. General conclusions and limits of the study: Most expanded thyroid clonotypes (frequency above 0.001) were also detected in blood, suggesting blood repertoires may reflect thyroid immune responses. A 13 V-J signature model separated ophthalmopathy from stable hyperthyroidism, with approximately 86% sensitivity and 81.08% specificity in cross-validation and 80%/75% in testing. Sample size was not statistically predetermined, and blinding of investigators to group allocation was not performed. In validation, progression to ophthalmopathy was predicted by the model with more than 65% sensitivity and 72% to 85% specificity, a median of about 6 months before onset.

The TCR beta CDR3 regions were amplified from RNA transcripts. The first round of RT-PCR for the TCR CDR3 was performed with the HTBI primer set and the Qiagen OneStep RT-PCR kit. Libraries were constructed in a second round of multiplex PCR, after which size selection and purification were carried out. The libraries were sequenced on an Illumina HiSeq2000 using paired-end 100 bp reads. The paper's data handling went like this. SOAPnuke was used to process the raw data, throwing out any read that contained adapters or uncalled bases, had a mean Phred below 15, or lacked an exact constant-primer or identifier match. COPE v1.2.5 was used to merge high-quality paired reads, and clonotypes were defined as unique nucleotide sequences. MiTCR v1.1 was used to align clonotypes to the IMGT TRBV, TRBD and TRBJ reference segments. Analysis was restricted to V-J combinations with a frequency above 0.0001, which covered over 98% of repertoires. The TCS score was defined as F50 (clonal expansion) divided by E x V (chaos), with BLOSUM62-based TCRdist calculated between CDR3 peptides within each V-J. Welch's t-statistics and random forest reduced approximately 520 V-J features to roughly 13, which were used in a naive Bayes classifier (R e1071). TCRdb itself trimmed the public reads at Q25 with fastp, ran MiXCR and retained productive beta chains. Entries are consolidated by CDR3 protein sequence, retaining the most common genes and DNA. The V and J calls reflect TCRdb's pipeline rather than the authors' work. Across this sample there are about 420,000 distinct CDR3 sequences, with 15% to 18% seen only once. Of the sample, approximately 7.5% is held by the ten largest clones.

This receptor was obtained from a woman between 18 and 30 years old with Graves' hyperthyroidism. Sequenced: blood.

The sequenced DNA is TGTGCCAGCAGTGTGGGACGGGATTCCTACGAGCAGTACTTC. Translated, this is CASSVGRDSYEQYF. The chain was built from TRBV2 and TRBJ2-7; the D gene is possibly TRBD1 or TRBD2, each agreeing over 5 bases. In the germline V gene, CDR1 corresponds to SNHLY and CDR2 to FYNNEI. The CDR3 runs 14 residues from the cysteine to the phenylalanine. Of all the DNA, just the CDR3 is kept, 42 bases in frame from base 1. V and J lose 4 bases and 1 base, and a span of 11 bases separates them.